This T cell receptor beta chain was obtained from a study of blood T cell repertoires in COVID-19 (dated by TCRdb to 2018 to 2020). Concerning the study at large: Samples from collaborators originated in the United States, Italy and Spain and spanned both the acute and convalescent phases of COVID-19. The material from the prospective study consisted of cDNA or gDNA derived from T cells, B-cell-depleted T cells, or PBMCs. A de-identified subject ID, COVID-19 status, age in years and sex were almost always included in the sample metadata. The samples were drawn from the first 160 participants of the ongoing ImmuneRACE study and from over a thousand subjects provided by 6 global collaborators. Where available, HLA class I and class II types were taken from metadata supplied by the sample provider and were not determined by assay-based typing. A freely available public database, intended as a resource for researchers studying the immune response to SARS-CoV-2, is where the repertoires were released. The dataset comprised deeply sampled blood TCRbeta repertoires from subjects exposed to, actively infected with, or recovered from COVID-19.

Including cysteine and phenylalanine, the CDR3 has 18 amino acids. The sequence is cut down to CDR3 DNA, 54 bases in frame from base 1. CDR1 LGHNA and CDR2 YNFKEQ were looked up in the germline V gene. V loses 0 bases, J loses 7 bases, and the germline ends lie 22 bases apart. Overall results and qualifications from the work: The amount of clinical and demographic metadata varied by source and participant and was provided uncurated.

This clone was counted a single time. Its antigen remains undetermined. No base qualities exist here, and no much larger clone lies one base off it. TCRbeta CDR3 regions were amplified from genomic DNA by means of the immunoSEQ Assay, a bias-controlled multiplex PCR. The authors' analysis ran thus. Nucleated cell counts per sample were estimated from amplification of reference gene primers within the assay. To quantify the absolute abundance of each unique TCRbeta CDR3 rearrangement, sequence reads were collapsed and filtered. For each sample, productive Simpson clonality was calculated as the square root of Simpson's diversity index over productive rearrangements. TCRdb retrieved this table from immuneACCESS and kept in-frame rearrangements only. Not all clones are present; in checked studies, unresolved V genes account for under half, and no reason is known for the remainder. That table supplies the V and J calls and clone size; D and trimming were determined from the DNA. Recorded for this sample are around 250,000 clones; approximately 90% of them occurred a single time. The biggest ten clones account for around 0.85% of the sample.

Participants in the prospective study were enrolled through a virtual design, were aged 18 to 89 years, and lived in 24 United States geographic areas. In the prospective study, participants were assigned to cohorts based on the clinical history participants reported in a screening survey and a study questionnaire. Exposed participants had been in contact, within 2 weeks of entering the study, with a person who had a PCR-confirmed or clinician-diagnosed case of COVID-19. Each participant in the prospective study had whole blood, serum and a nasopharyngeal or oropharyngeal swab collected by mobile phlebotomists. Additional blood draws and questionnaires over a 2-month period could optionally be provided by prospective study participants. Before DNA extraction, blood samples from the prospective study were shipped at room temperature or frozen.

This TCR derives from a man aged 50-59 years who had been exposed to COVID-19. The chain uses TRBV4-2 and TRBJ1-5, and possibly TRBD1, on 5 matching bases. Input material: PBMCs or T cells enriched from blood (not recorded which). The encoded CDR3 is CASSQDPKGQGRWQPQHF. The DNA sequence is given as TGTGCCAGCAGCCAAGATCCTAAAGGGCAGGGCAGATGGCAGCCCCAGCATTTT.